Each of the 10 T cell receptor beta chains below was sequenced from the same sample in a study of shared clonotypes between healthy human individuals. Data came from immunoSEQ multiplex PCR; TCRdb stores just in-frame clones and leaves some out. The sample carries over 2 million clones, over 85% recorded once. The sample was naive CD4+ T cells sorted from blood. Described subset: CD45RA+ positively selected. These receptors all stem from a man younger than 30 in good health.

V is TRBV6-1 and J is TRBJ1-2; no firm D call. The CDR3 is 13 residues long. Germline-derived CDR1 and CDR2 are MNHNS and SASEGT. V was trimmed by 2 bases and J by 2 bases, leaving 6 bases between them. The CDR3, as DNA: TGTGCCAGCAGTGAAAACGGCAACTATGGCTACACCTTC. Translated: CASSENGNYGYTF.

The rearrangement links TRBV6-6 to TRBJ2-5; possible D gene TRBD2, 5 bases. Trimming pared 7 bases from V and 1 base from J, leaving 10 bases between. This CDR3 is built from 13 residues. CDR1 and CDR2 from the germline V gene are MNHNY and SVGAGI (reference sequence). CDR3 bases: TGTGCCAGCATCCGGGGATCCCAAGAGACCCAGTACTTC. The encoded protein is CASIRGSQETQYF.

This clone was counted once. V is TRBV7-2 and J is TRBJ2-7; D gene uncertain. Looked up from germline, CDR1 is SGHTA and CDR2 is FQGNSA. The CDR3 is 13 residues long. Trimming shortened V by 7 bases and J by 2 bases, and 12 bases separated the two germline ends. The CDR3 DNA is TGTGCCAGCACCCTTGCCGGAACCTACGAGCAGTACTTC. Encoded protein: CASTLAGTYEQYF. The full variable domain, rest sourced from reference TRBV7-2 and TRBJ2-7, is GAGVSQSPSNKVTEKGKDVELRCDPISGHTALYWYRQSLGQGLEFLIYFQGNSAPDKSGLPSDRFSAERTGGSVSTLTIQRTQQEDSAVYLCASTLAGTYEQYFGPGTRLTVT.

This clone was observed a single time. A much more abundant neighbour one base away suggests this may be a read error. Distinct nucleotide sequences in the sample also encode this CDR3. V usage is TRBV2 and J usage is TRBJ2-1; D not resolved. CDR1 and CDR2 (germline): SNHLY, FYNNEI. The CDR3 has 13 residues. CDR3 residues: CASRGDAYNEQFF. The DNA of the CDR3 is TGTGCCAGCAGGGGCGATGCCTACAATGAGCAATTCTTC.

This rearrangement joins TRBV7-2 to TRBJ2-2; D is undetermined. The germline V and J ends were trimmed by 5 bases and 6 bases, with 13 bases remaining between them. The CDR3 length is 14 residues. Germline CDR1 is SGHTA and CDR2 is FQGNSA. CDR3 sequence reads: CASSPSPMSGELFF. DNA of the CDR3: TGTGCCAGCAGCCCTTCCCCTATGTCCGGGGAGCTGTTTTTT.

The V and J genes are TRBV5-1 and TRBJ2-7; TRBD1 matches 7 bases. V trimming: 4 bases; J trimming: 1 base; junction bases outside the gene matches: 5. Germline-derived CDR1 and CDR2 are SGHRS and YFSETQ. The CDR3 extends over 14 amino acids. The CDR3 loop reads CASSDRVQSYEQYF. The CDR3, as DNA: TGCGCCAGCAGCGACAGGGTCCAATCCTACGAGCAGTACTTC.

The V call is TRBV6-6, the J call TRBJ2-7, with D maybe TRBD1 (6 bases). The V gene's germline CDR1 is MNHNY and CDR2 SVGAGI (reference sequence). The CDR3 sequence is 16 residues long. Trimming took off 4 bases at V and 2 bases at J, with 18 bases between the two ends. The CDR3 reads CASSSPTGDPPYEQYF. In nucleotides, the CDR3 is TGTGCCAGCAGTTCTCCGACAGGCGACCCTCCCTACGAGCAGTACTTC.

This sequence joins TRBV19 and TRBJ2-7; D unresolved. V lost 4 bases to trimming and J lost 0 bases, with 16 bases between them. The CDR3 is 16 amino acids. The germline gives CDR1 LNHDA, CDR2 SQIVND (reference sequence). The CDR3 DNA reads as TGTGCCAGTAGTAGGTCGACGGGTACTTCCTCCTACGAGCAGTACTTC. This codes for CASSRSTGTSSYEQYF. Full variable domain (outside the CDR3, taken from reference TRBV19 and TRBJ2-7): DGGITQSPKYLFRKEGQNVTLSCEQNLNHDAMYWYRQDPGQGLRLIYYSQIVNDFQKGDIAEGYSVSREKKESFPLTVTSAQKNPTAFYLCASSRSTGTSSYEQYFGPGTRLTVT.

This chain connects TRBV5-1 to TRBJ2-7; D not certain. This CDR3 comprises 14 residues. Trimming took off 1 base at V and 3 bases at J, with 11 bases between the two ends. The germline gives CDR1 SGHRS, CDR2 YFSETQ. The CDR3 loop reads CASSLSYASYEQYF. The CDR3 coding sequence is TGCGCCAGCAGCTTGTCTTACGCGAGCTACGAGCAGTACTTC.

The chain employs TRBV4-1 and TRBJ1-3; D gene unclear. Trimming removed 3 bases from V and 0 bases from J, with 9 bases in between. The CDR3 consists of 15 residues. Germline CDR1 reads MGHRA; CDR2 reads YSYEKL. DNA for the CDR3: TGCGCCAGCAGCCATCGCTTCAGCTCTGGAAACACCATATATTTT. Translated: CASSHRFSSGNTIYF.